This T cell receptor (beta chain) was captured in a study of CD8 T cells in Susac syndrome. Study observations and caveats: The study recognized that its TCR sequencing and HLA analysis covered a relatively small number of individuals.

A remark on this clonotype: The antigen is not known.

V gave up 2 bases and J gave up 0 bases, with 8 bases separating them. The CDR3 is 14 amino acids. Per germline, CDR1 SGHVS and CDR2 FQNEAQ. Sequencing of TCR beta covered CD8+ and CD4+ T cells obtained from blood. TEMRA cells were FACS-enriched and CD8+ and CD4+ T cells negatively isolated. RNA totalling roughly 0.45 to 1 ug underwent reverse transcription with random hexamers. It was immunoSEQ multiplex PCR that amplified TCR beta CDR3 across 54 Vbeta and 13 Jbeta. In TCRdb, the immunoSEQ multiplex PCR reads were re-called with MiXCR into one record per CDR3 protein. Counted here are 160,000 or so distinct CDR3 sequences, 80% to 95% occurring once; the ten biggest clones make up just over 0.13%.

Sample: CD4+ T cells from PBMCs. The origin of this receptor is a human donor in good health. The gene calls are TRBV7-8 and TRBJ2-7; unclear D gene. The CDR3 DNA reads as TGTGCCAGCAGCTTAAGAGACAACTCCTACGAGCAGTACTTC. Its protein is CASSLRDNSYEQYF.